The text below deals with one TCR beta chain. What it recognizes is unknown. This sample was taken from a study of shared clonotypes between healthy human individuals. The wider study: Each donor contributed plates that comprised three CD4 naive, three CD4 memory, two CD8 naive and one CD8 memory. Study-level results: Naive CD4 clonotypes were shared across a handful of donors at 4.5% to 6%. Clonotype sharing levels among donors were expected to vary with sequencing depth.

Trimming took 0 bases from V and 3 from J, leaving 6 bases between them. CDR3 length equals 13 residues. Germline V gives CDR1 GTSNPN, CDR2 SVGIG (reference sequence). Assay runs were performed at deep level. The method was immunoSEQ multiplex PCR; TCRdb's version includes in-frame clones alone and lacks a portion of them. The sample shows under 750,000 clones, 72% of them seen only once. The rearrangement links TRBV30 to TRBJ1-3; D uncertain. The TCR was taken from a woman aged 25 to 45 in good health. Sequenced sample: memory CD4+ T cells sorted from blood. The subset denotes: CD45RA-negative fraction. The CDR3 DNA reads as TGTGCCTGGAGTGTTGGGGTTGGAAACACCATATATTTT. Its protein product is CAWSVGVGNTIYF.